This T cell receptor beta chain emerged from a study of control samples from healthy donors and cancer patients. The V gene's germline CDR1 is SGHTA and CDR2 FQGNSA. Trimming removed 8 bases at V and 2 bases at J, with 10 bases between. The CDR3 runs to 12 residues. Using immunoSEQ multiplex PCR, the repertoire was profiled, and TCRdb retains in-frame clones only, with some absent. Here the sample spans some 120,000 clones, 80% to 90% being singletons. The TCR comes from a man aged 40-55 years in good health. This chain uses TRBV7-2 with TRBJ2-7, with D perhaps matching TRBD1 (6 bases). Sequencing was performed on blood. Here the CDR3 DNA reads TGTGCCAGCGGCACAGGGACCTACGAGCAGTACTTC. Encoded protein: CASGTGTYEQYF.